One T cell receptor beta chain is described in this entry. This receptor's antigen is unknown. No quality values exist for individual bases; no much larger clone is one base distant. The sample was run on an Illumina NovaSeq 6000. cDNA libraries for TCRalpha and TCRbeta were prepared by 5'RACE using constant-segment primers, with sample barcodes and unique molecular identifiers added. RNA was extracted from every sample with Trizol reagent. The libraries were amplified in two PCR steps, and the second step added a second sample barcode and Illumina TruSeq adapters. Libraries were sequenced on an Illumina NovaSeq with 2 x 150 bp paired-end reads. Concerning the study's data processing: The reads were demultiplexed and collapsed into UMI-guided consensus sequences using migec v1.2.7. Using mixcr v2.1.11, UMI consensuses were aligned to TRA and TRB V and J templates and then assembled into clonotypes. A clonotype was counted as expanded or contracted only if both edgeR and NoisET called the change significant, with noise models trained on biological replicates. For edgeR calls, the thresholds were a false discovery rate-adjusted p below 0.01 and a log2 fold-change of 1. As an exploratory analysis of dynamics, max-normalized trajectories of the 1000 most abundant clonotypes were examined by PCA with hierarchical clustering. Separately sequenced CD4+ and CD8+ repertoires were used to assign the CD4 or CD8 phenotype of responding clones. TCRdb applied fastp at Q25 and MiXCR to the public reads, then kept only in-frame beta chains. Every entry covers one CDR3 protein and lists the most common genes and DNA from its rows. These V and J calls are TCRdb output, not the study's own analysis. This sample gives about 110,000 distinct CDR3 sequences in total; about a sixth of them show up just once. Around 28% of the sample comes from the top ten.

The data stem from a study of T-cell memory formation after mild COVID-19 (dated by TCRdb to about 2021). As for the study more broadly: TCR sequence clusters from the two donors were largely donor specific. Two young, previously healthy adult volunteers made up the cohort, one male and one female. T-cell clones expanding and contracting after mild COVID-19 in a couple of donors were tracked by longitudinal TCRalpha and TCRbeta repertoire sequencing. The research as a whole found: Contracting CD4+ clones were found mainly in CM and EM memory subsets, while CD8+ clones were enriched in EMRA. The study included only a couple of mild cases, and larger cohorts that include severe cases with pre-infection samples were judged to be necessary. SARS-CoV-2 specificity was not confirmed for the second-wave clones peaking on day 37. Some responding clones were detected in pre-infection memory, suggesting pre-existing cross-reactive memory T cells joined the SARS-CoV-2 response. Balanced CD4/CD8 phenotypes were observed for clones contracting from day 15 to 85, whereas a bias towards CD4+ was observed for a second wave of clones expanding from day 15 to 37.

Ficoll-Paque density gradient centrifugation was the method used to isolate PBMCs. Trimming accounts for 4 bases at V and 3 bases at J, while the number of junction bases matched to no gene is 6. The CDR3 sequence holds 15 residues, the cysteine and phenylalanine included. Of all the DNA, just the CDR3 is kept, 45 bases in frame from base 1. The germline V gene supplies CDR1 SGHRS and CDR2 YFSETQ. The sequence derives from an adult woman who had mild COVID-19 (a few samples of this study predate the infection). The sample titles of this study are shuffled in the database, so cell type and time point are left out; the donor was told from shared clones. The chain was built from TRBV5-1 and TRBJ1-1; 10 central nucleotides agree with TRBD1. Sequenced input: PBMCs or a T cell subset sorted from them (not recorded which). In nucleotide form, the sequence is TGCGCCAGCAGCCCTGGGACAGGGGTTGACACTGAAGCTTTCTTT. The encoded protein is CASSPGTGVDTEAFF.